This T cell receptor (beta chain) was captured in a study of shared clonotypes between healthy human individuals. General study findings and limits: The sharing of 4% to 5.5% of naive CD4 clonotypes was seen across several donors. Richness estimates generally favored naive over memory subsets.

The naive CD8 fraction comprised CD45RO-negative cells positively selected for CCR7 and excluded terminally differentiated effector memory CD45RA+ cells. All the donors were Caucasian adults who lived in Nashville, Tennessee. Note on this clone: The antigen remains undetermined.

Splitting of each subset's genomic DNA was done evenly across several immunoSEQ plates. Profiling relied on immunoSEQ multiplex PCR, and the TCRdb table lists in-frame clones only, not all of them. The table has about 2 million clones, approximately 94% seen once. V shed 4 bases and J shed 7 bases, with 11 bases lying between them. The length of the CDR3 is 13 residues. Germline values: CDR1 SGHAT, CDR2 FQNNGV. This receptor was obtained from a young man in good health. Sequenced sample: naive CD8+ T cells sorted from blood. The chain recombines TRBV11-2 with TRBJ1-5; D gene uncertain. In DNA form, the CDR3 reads TGTGCCAGCAGCTCCTCTTGGACCCAGCCCCAGCATTTT. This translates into CASSSSWTQPQHF.